This T cell receptor (beta chain) was obtained from a study of shared clonotypes between healthy human individuals. General study points: As a rule, naive subsets had a larger estimated richness than memory subsets.

A note on this clone: Its antigen remains unidentified. This specimen includes other DNA sequences encoding the same CDR3.

Germline-derived CDR1 and CDR2 are SGHDT and YYEEEE. V gave up 1 base and J gave up 1 base, with 7 bases separating them. The CDR3 sequence is 14 residues long. Participating donors were healthy, HIV-negative adults free of recent acute infections or vaccinations. Repertoires were generated with immunoSEQ multiplex PCR, while TCRdb's copy carries only in-frame clones and drops some. This table holds under 750,000 clones, roughly 72% found once. The origin of this receptor is a woman in her 30s in good health. The sample comprised memory CD4+ T cells sorted from blood. As for subset: CD45RA-negative fraction. The genes are TRBV5-6 and TRBJ2-3; D not resolved. DNA of the CDR3: TGTGCCAGCAGCTTGTTGTCAGGCACAGATACGCAGTATTTT. This sequence encodes CASSLLSGTDTQYF. The whole variable domain, remainder taken from reference TRBV5-6 and TRBJ2-3, is DAGVTQSPTHLIKTRGQQVTLRCSPKSGHDTVSWYQQALGQGPQFIFQYYEEEERQRGNFPDRFSGHQFPNYSSELNVNALLLGDSALYLCASSLLSGTDTQYFGPGTRLTVL.